These 8 T cell receptor beta chains came from one sample sequenced in a study of CD8 T cells in ankylosing spondylitis. Via MiXCR, TCRdb re-called the 5' RACE reads, giving one row per CDR3 protein. The data contain around 23,000 distinct CDR3 sequences, roughly a sixth of them seen just once; the ten biggest clones take up 28%. Sequenced sample: blood. These receptors originate from a male donor with ankylosing spondylitis or in good health (not recorded which).

This clonotype was seen only a few times. This chain joins TRBV5-1 and TRBJ2-3; D is perhaps TRBD1 or TRBD2 (6 bases each). Deletions cut 2 bases from V and 4 bases from J, with 14 bases between. Germline V gene sequence: CDR1 SGHRS, CDR2 YFSETQ. This CDR3 has 15 residues. CDR3 protein: CASSFGGKGADTQYF. CDR3 DNA sequence: TGCGCCAGCAGCTTCGGCGGGAAGGGGGCAGATACGCAGTATTTT.

The gene calls are TRBV20-1 and TRBJ1-5, with 7 nucleotides matching TRBD1. The CDR3 extends over 14 amino acids. J gave up 7 bases and V 6 bases, and 12 bases lay outside the gene matches. The germline V gene has CDR1 DFQATT and CDR2 SNEGSKA (reference sequence). CDR3 in DNA: TGCAGTGCCCCAATGGCAGGGGGACGGCAGCCCCAGCATTTT. Residues: CSAPMAGGRQPQHF.

This chain joins TRBV9 and TRBJ1-4; 7 nucleotides match TRBD1. The CDR3 consists of 15 residues. V shed 0 bases and J 5 bases; nucleotides not matched to a gene: 4. Germline V gene lookup returns CDR1 SGDLS and CDR2 YYNGEE. The CDR3 loop is CASSVAARGNEKLFF. As DNA, the CDR3 is TGTGCCAGCAGCGTAGCAGCCAGGGGGAATGAAAAACTGTTTTTT.

The V call is TRBV7-2, the J call TRBJ2-2; maybe TRBD1 (7 bases). This CDR3 has 17 residues. Trimming removed 5 bases at V and 0 bases at J, with 16 bases between. Per the germline V gene, CDR1 is SGHTA and CDR2 is FQGNSA. Here the CDR3 reads CASSLRQGLPNTGELFF. The DNA for the CDR3 is TGTGCCAGCAGCCTACGACAGGGACTCCCGAACACCGGGGAGCTGTTTTTT.

V gene TRBV20-1 combines with J gene TRBJ2-3; 13 positions agree with TRBD2. V was pared by 0 bases and J by 2 bases, with 5 bases of the junction left unmatched. Germline V gene lookup returns CDR1 DFQATT and CDR2 SNEGSKA (reference sequence). This CDR3 is built from 17 residues. The CDR3 sequence: CSARDGTSGAYTDTQYF. The CDR3 nucleotides read TGCAGTGCTAGAGATGGGACTAGCGGGGCATACACAGATACGCAGTATTTT.

This clonotype was recorded many times. The gene calls are TRBV20-1 and TRBJ2-1; the D is unclear. Germline CDR1 DFQATT, CDR2 SNEGSKA (reference sequence). The V end lost 0 bases, the J end lost 0 bases, and 9 bases lay between the germline ends. The length of the CDR3 is 15 residues. CDR3 sequence: CSARDRASSYNEQFF. The CDR3 coding sequence is TGCAGTGCTAGAGATCGGGCGAGCTCCTACAATGAGCAGTTCTTC.

The chain uses TRBV6-1 and TRBJ2-1; TRBD2 aligns across 10 bases. Trimming removed 6 bases from V and 4 bases from J; junction bases left unmatched: 9. There are 16 residues in the CDR3. Germline CDR1 MNHNS, CDR2 SASEGT. This chain's CDR3 is CASRALAGARYNEQFF. The CDR3 bases are TGTGCCAGCAGGGCCCTAGCGGGAGCTAGGTACAATGAGCAGTTCTTC.

This clonotype was detected many times. V is TRBV2 and J is TRBJ2-1; TRBD1 matches 7 bases. Per the germline V gene, CDR1 is SNHLY and CDR2 is FYNNEI. This CDR3 comprises 15 residues. V trimming: 7 bases; J trimming: 5 bases; junction bases outside the gene matches: 11. The CDR3 spells CASTKDRHMDNEQFF. The DNA for the CDR3 is TGTGCCAGCACCAAGGACAGGCACATGGACAATGAGCAGTTCTTC.